The rows below give T cell receptor beta chains drawn from one sample of a study of tumor and adjacent non-tumor tissue in lung cancer. Via MiXCR, TCRdb re-called the multiplex PCR reads, giving one row per CDR3 protein. The sample has about 85,000 distinct CDR3 sequences; roughly three fifths are singletons. Sequenced material: lung tumor tissue. The receptors stem from a man in his sixties or seventies with non-small cell lung cancer. CDR3s include the opening cysteine and the closing phenylalanine or tryptophan. Fields, in order: V gene, clone size, J gene, D gene, CDR3 protein, CDR3 DNA. The D gene is left open where the match is weak. Rows give clone size only sometimes, using once, few, many, or a class for an expanded clone.

TRBV25-1	.	TRBJ2-1	.	CASYTQSSNEQFF	TGTGCCAGCTACACTCAATCATCCAATGAGCAGTTCTTC
TRBV11-3	medium-sized	TRBJ2-2	.	CASSPNTGTGELFF	TGTGCCAGCAGCCCTAATACAGGGACCGGGGAGCTGTTTTTT
TRBV20-1	many	TRBJ1-4	.	CSARDGGNEKLFF	TGCAGTGCTAGAGATGGCGGTAATGAAAAACTGTTTTTT
TRBV6-6	.	TRBJ2-2	.	CASRRQNTGELGF	TGTGCCAGCAGGCGACAGAACACCGGGGAGCTGGGTTTT
TRBV6-5	.	TRBJ2-3	TRBD1	CASSSQRRGTDAQYF	TGTGCCAGCAGTTCCCAGCGGCGTGGGACAGATGCGCAGTATTTT
TRBV4-2	.	TRBJ2-3	.	CASSHLRELGTDTQYF	TGTGCCAGCAGCCATCTAAGGGAATTAGGTACAGATACGCAGTATTTT
TRBV6-6	.	TRBJ2-7	TRBD2	CTSSYGPGRQYF	TGTACCAGCAGTTATGGCCCCGGGAGGCAGTACTTT
TRBV30	.	TRBJ2-5	.	CDWGEQGIRSTQYF	TGTGACTGGGGGGAACAGGGGATCCGGTCGACCCAGTACTTC
TRBV28	.	TRBJ1-3	.	CASRLVEGSRSGNTIYF	TGTGCCAGCAGGCTCGTTGAGGGCAGCCGCTCTGGAAACACCATATATTTT
TRBV4-1	many	TRBJ2-2	.	CASSQDRVKAGELFF	TGCGCCAGCAGCCAAGATAGGGTGAAGGCCGGGGAGCTGTTTTTT
TRBV29-1	many	TRBJ1-1	.	CSVELVGLNTEAFF	TGCAGCGTTGAGCTTGTCGGCTTAAACACTGAAGCTTTCTTT
TRBV6-5	many	TRBJ1-5	.	CASSWSRTNQPQHF	TGTGCCAGCAGTTGGTCCAGAACAAATCAGCCCCAGCATTTT
TRBV7-9	.	TRBJ2-7	TRBD1	CASTNFRGGQGALEQYF	TGTGCCAGCACAAACTTCCGCGGGGGACAGGGGGCGTTAGAGCAGTACTTC
TRBV11-2	.	TRBJ2-3	TRBD2	CASSRGLAEWTDSQYF	TGTGCCAGCAGCCGGGGACTAGCGGAATGGACAGATTCGCAGTACTTT
TRBV5-1	.	TRBJ1-5	TRBD1	CASSSAGGGQPQHF	TGCGCCAGCAGCTCGGCAGGGGGGGGTCAGCCCCAGCATTTT
TRBV4-2	.	TRBJ2-2	.	CASRRETAANTGELFF	TGTGCCAGCAGACGAGAGACTGCGGCGAACACCGGGGAGCTGTTTTTT
TRBV14	many	TRBJ2-7	TRBD2	CASSQWTSGTSYEQYF	TGTGCCAGCAGCCAATGGACTAGCGGTACCTCCTACGAGCAGTACTTC
TRBV11-2	.	TRBJ2-5	.	CTSTWTRTGQETQYF	TGTACCAGCACCTGGACTAGGACAGGCCAAGAGACCCAGTACTTC
TRBV14	many	TRBJ2-5	TRBD2	CASSQARGLAGEETQYF	TGTGCCAGCAGCCAAGCCCGGGGACTAGCGGGTGAAGAGACCCAGTACTTC
TRBV6-5	once	TRBJ2-1	TRBD2	CASSSRLATYNEQFF	TGTGCCAGCAGTTCCAGACTAGCAACCTACAATGAGCAGTTCTTC
TRBV29-1	many	TRBJ2-7	.	CSVSPTAKEQYF	TGCAGCGTCTCCCCGACAGCCAAGGAGCAGTACTTC
TRBV5-1	.	TRBJ2-1	TRBD2	CASSFPASGGVREQFF	TGCGCCAGCAGCTTCCCGGCTAGCGGGGGGGTGAGAGAGCAGTTCTTC
TRBV6-1	medium-sized	TRBJ2-7	.	CASTLILGEQYF	TGTGCCAGCACCCTAATCCTGGGTGAGCAGTACTTC
TRBV12-3/TRBV12-4	many	TRBJ2-6	.	CASSFQVGGLGHSGANVLTF	TGTGCCAGCAGTTTCCAAGTCGGAGGGCTGGGGCACTCTGGGGCCAACGTCCTGACTTTC
TRBV6-2/TRBV6-3	.	TRBJ1-1	.	CASSQQGRGTRTEDLF	TGTGCCAGCAGTCAACAGGGACGAGGGACGCGCACTGAAGATCTCTTT
TRBV7-9	.	TRBJ1-1	.	CASSLDKNTEAFF	TGTGCCAGCAGCTTGGACAAGAACACTGAAGCTTTCTTT
TRBV5-4	many	TRBJ2-7	.	CASNPTGAGSYEQYF	TGTGCCAGCAACCCTACAGGCGCGGGCTCCTACGAGCAGTACTTC
TRBV11-1	.	TRBJ2-7	TRBD1	CASSFADEGAYEQYF	TGTGCCAGCAGCTTTGCAGACGAGGGGGCTTACGAGCAGTACTTC